This TCR beta chain originates from a study of T cell responses to AZD1222 COVID-19 vaccine. Worth noting for this clone: What it recognizes is unknown.

Study-wide results and limits: Clonal diversity was possibly underestimated, and white British individuals and females predominated among donors.

Trimming took off 5 bases at V and 7 bases at J, with 21 bases between the two ends. Germline V gene sequence: CDR1 LNHDA, CDR2 SQIVND (reference sequence). The CDR3 is 16 amino acids. TCRdb's table, derived via immunoSEQ multiplex PCR, lists solely in-frame clones and lacks some. The table lists 250,000 or so clones, 85% to 95% of them singletons, with 0.5% to 0.7% in the top ten. This sequence originates from an adult in good health. The chain couples TRBV19 to TRBJ2-1; perhaps D is TRBD1 or TRBD2 (6 bases each). The input for sequencing was peripheral blood, taken on day 0 of AZD1222 vaccination. The CDR3 DNA sequence: TGTGCCAGTAGTTCCTTCCGGGGGCCGAATAAGAATGAGCAGTTCTTC. Its protein product is CASSSFRGPNKNEQFF.